The T cell receptor (beta chain) under discussion was sequenced for a study of early stage breast cancer tumors. Study results and limitations: Most shared enriched TCRB sequences were commonly generated ones. In 14 of 16 patients, blood comparison separated tumor from normal breast. Bulk DNA sequencing of unsorted cells missed chain pairing and markers.

The CDR3 runs to 15 residues. The junction had 7 bases not matched to a gene; V was cut back by 2 bases and J by 6 bases. Germline CDR1 reads MNHEY; CDR2 reads SMNVEV (reference sequence). Each sample had two DNA replicates, approximately 0.52 ug blood or roughly 1.5 ug tissue. Data came from immunoSEQ multiplex PCR; TCRdb stores just in-frame clones and leaves some out. The sample has roughly 49,000 clones, around 78% seen once; the top ten hold around 3.4%. On this clone itself: Its antigen is currently unknown.

The sequence was obtained from a person aged 40 to 50 with breast cancer. The chain recombines TRBV27 with TRBJ2-1; 7 nucleotides match TRBD2. The sample taken for sequencing was blood. CDR3 in DNA: TGTGCCAGCAGTTTAGGCGCGGGAGTGGGCAATGAGCAGTTCTTC. Protein: CASSLGAGVGNEQFF.